This T cell receptor (beta chain) was retrieved from a study of draining lymph node invasion in breast cancer. Study details: EpCAM/CD45 flow cytometry confirmed tumor invasion of the lymph node. Points from the study as a whole: In every tissue, Tregs seemed more clonally expanded than Tconvs. Draining nodes contained some of the top 100 tumor clones.

In the case of this clonotype: Antigen specificity is unknown.

Cells sorted as CD4+ CD45RA- CD25- were taken as memory conventional CD4 T cells. A single record per CDR3 protein comes from TCRdb applying MiXCR to the bulk RNA-seq reads. This table holds around 4,000 distinct CDR3 sequences, over 65% found once. CDR1 and CDR2 (germline): MDHEN, SYDVKM. This CDR3 has 12 residues. Trimming took off 5 bases at V and 7 bases at J, with 9 bases between the two ends. This sequence joins TRBV28 and TRBJ2-1; D possibly uses TRBD1 or TRBD2 (5 bases each). Sequenced material: sorted memory CD4+ effector T cells from a lymph node. The clonotype was recovered from a female donor with luminal breast cancer. This CDR3 is CASSQGENEQFF. In DNA form, the CDR3 reads TGTGCCAGCAGTCAAGGGGAGAATGAGCAGTTCTTC.